Listed here is a single T cell receptor (beta chain). This entry is derived from a study of blood T cell repertoires in COVID-19. The overall study: The United States, Italy and Spain supplied acute and convalescent COVID-19 samples. Nucleic acid was either cDNA or gDNA, and it came from T cells, B-cell-depleted T cells, or PBMCs.

Per the original methods: Amplification from reference gene primers served as the basis for estimated nucleated cell counts. The repertoire was sequenced with immunoSEQ multiplex PCR; TCRdb's copy has only in-frame clones and lacks some. The DNA was the basis for D and trimming; V, J and clone size are from that table. Here the sample spans a few hundred thousand clones, around four fifths being singletons. CDR3 size: 13 residues. CDR1 and CDR2 from the germline V gene are LNHDA and SQIVND (reference sequence). V was pared by 3 bases and J by 8 bases, with 13 bases between. V usage is TRBV19 and J usage is TRBJ1-2; D is perhaps TRBD1 (5 bases). The TCR sequence derives from a woman between 45 and 65 years old with acute or convalescent COVID-19. Sequencing was done on a sample of peripheral blood. CDR3 sequence (DNA): TGTGCCAGTAGTATGGGCAGGGAGGGAGGCTACACCTTC. Protein sequence: CASSMGREGGYTF. Full variable domain (missing parts from reference TRBV19 and TRBJ1-2): DGGITQSPKYLFRKEGQNVTLSCEQNLNHDAMYWYRQDPGQGLRLIYYSQIVNDFQKGDIAEGYSVSREKKESFPLTVTSAQKNPTAFYLCASSMGREGGYTFGSGTRLTVV.